This T cell receptor (beta chain) appears in the sequencing data of a study of CXCR3-negative and CXCR3-positive naive CD8 T cells. Germline V gene sequence: CDR1 SQVTM, CDR2 ANQGSEA. This CDR3 comprises 12 residues. Each TRB cDNA library was prepared by 5' RACE (with UMI labels). TCRdb reprocessed the 5' RACE reads and reports one entry per CDR3 protein, with no DNA. The sample features about 9,000 distinct CDR3 sequences, with roughly 1.9% in its top ten. Naive CD8+ T cells were CD45RO-CCR7+CD27+CD95-. The receptor was isolated from a human donor in good health. Some clones in this sample may be carry-over from other donors' samples. The rearrangement joins TRBV29-1 to TRBJ2-2; with no DNA, the TCRdb D assignment of TRBD2 cannot be verified. The sequenced sample was naive CXCR3- CD8+ T cells from blood. Subset reported: CD45RO-CCR7+CD27+CD95- naive CD8+ T cells lacking CXCR3 (TNR3-). The CDR3 sequence: CSVERADGELFF.